The 18 T cell receptor beta chains in this list originate from one sample, sequenced in a study of T cell repertoires in cytomegalovirus infection. TCRdb reprocessed the reads with MiXCR, giving one entry per CDR3 protein. Of about 470,000 distinct CDR3 sequences listed, more than 40% are singletons. Antigens for these TCRs are unknown. The sample in question was cultured PBMCs, obtained from culture after CMV antigen stimulation. These receptors all come from a human donor in good health (CMV status not recorded). Some clones in this sample may be carry-over from other donors' samples.

This clonotype turned up a few times. This chain connects TRBV7-2 to TRBJ1-6, with a weak D call TRBD1 (5 bases). The CDR3 has 14 amino acids. V was trimmed by 8 bases and J by 9 bases, leaving 17 bases between them. Germline V gene data show CDR1 as SGHTA and CDR2 as FQGNSA. CDR3 residues: CASGLGGTFSPLHF. In nucleotides, the CDR3 is TGTGCCAGCGGCCTGGGGGGGACGTTTTCACCCCTCCACTTT.

This clonotype occurred once. Being one base from a much bigger clone, this may be a read error. The V and J genes are TRBV7-2 and TRBJ2-7, with D possibly TRBD1 on 6 matching bases. The V end lost 3 bases, the J end lost 0 bases, and 21 bases lay between the germline ends. Germline values: CDR1 SGHTA, CDR2 FQGNSA. The CDR3 runs to 18 residues. CDR3 sequence reads: CASSFSGHPFKSSYEQYF. Here the CDR3 DNA reads TGTGCCAGCAGCTTTTCGGGACATCCCTTCAAGAGCTCCTACGAGCAGTACTTC. Combining the CDR3 with reference TRBV7-2 and TRBJ2-7 gives the whole variable domain GAGVSQSPSNKVTEKGKDVELRCDPISGHTALYWYRQSLGQGLEFLIYFQGNSAPDKSGLPSDRFSAERTGGSVSTLTIQRTQQEDSAVYLCASSFSGHPFKSSYEQYFGPGTRLTVT.

The CDR3 DNA reads as TGTGCCAGCAGTCGCCGACAGGGGAAGGCGGTCGAGCAGTACTTC. Its translation is CASSRRQGKAVEQYF. This rearrangement joins TRBV28 to TRBJ2-7; TRBD1 aligns across 8 bases. The CDR3 loop spans 15 amino acids. Germline CDR1 is MDHEN and CDR2 is SYDVKM. V shed 5 bases, J shed 6 bases, and the junction held 12 bases outside the gene matches.

The V gene is TRBV5-6, the J gene TRBJ2-1, with D perhaps matching TRBD2 (6 bases). The V end lost 2 bases, the J end lost 8 bases, and 11 bases lay between the germline ends. From germline, CDR1 is SGHDT and CDR2 YYEEEE. This CDR3 comprises 13 residues. The CDR3 DNA follows: TGTGCCAGCAGCTTAGGCGGGACGGATGAGCAGTTCTTC. Its translation is CASSLGGTDEQFF.

This sequence joins TRBV4-1 and TRBJ2-7; 8 bases agree with TRBD1. The length of the CDR3 is 15 residues. J gave up 1 base and V 5 bases, and 7 bases lay outside the gene matches. Germline V gene sequence: CDR1 MGHRA, CDR2 YSYEKL. CDR3 bases: TGCGCCAGCAGCGTGACAGGGGACAGTTCCTACGAGCAGTACTTC. Translated, it gives CASSVTGDSSYEQYF.

The chain employs TRBV13 and TRBJ2-3; no clear D. CDR1 PRHDT and CDR2 FYEKMQ come from the germline V gene (reference sequence). The CDR3 is 14 residues long. Trimming removed 5 bases at V and 0 bases at J, with 9 bases between. This CDR3 reads CASSPMTSTDTQYF. The CDR3, as DNA: TGTGCCAGCAGCCCAATGACTAGCACAGATACGCAGTATTTT.

The sample holds a few counts of this clonotype. J is TRBJ2-1 and V is TRBV2; D not resolved. The germline gives CDR1 SNHLY, CDR2 FYNNEI. V shed 8 bases and J shed 6 bases, with 8 bases lying between them. The CDR3 totals 11 residues. CDR3 sequence reads: CASGRVNEQFF. In DNA, the CDR3 is TGTGCCAGCGGCCGTGTCAATGAGCAGTTCTTC.

This clonotype was picked up a small number of times. The rearrangement uses TRBV7-2 and TRBJ1-5; TRBD1 matches 8 bases. This CDR3 region has 14 residues. J lost 6 bases, V lost 5 bases, and 6 bases had no gene match. Looked up from germline, CDR1 is SGHTA and CDR2 is FQGNSA. CDR3 DNA sequence: TGTGCCAGCAGCATGACCAGGGGGCCTCAGCCCCAGCATTTT. Its translation is CASSMTRGPQPQHF.

V is TRBV7-2 and J is TRBJ2-7; TRBD1 aligns across 7 bases. Germline-derived CDR1 and CDR2 are SGHTA and FQGNSA. With V trimmed by 2 bases and J by 7 bases, 5 bases remained unmatched. This CDR3 region has 13 residues. The CDR3 nucleotides read TGTGCCAGCAGCTTAAGGGGGCCACGGGAGCAGTACTTC. It yields the protein CASSLRGPREQYF.

This chain joins TRBV19 and TRBJ2-2; perhaps TRBD2 as D (5 bases). The CDR3 contains 14 residues. Deletions cut 10 bases from V and 4 bases from J, with 16 bases between. Germline CDR1 reads LNHDA; CDR2 reads SQIVND (reference sequence). CDR3 region: CATRGQPSTGELFF. The CDR3 DNA reads TGTGCCACCCGCGGGCAGCCCTCCACCGGGGAGCTGTTTTTT. The whole variable domain, filled in from reference TRBV19 and TRBJ2-2, reads DGGITQSPKYLFRKEGQNVTLSCEQNLNHDAMYWYRQDPGQGLRLIYYSQIVNDFQKGDIAEGYSVSREKKESFPLTVTSAQKNPTAFYLCATRGQPSTGELFFGEGSRLTVL.

V gene TRBV7-2 combines with J gene TRBJ2-2, with TRBD2 identical over 15 bases. The germline V gene has CDR1 SGHTA and CDR2 FQGNSA. The junction had 7 bases not matched to a gene; V was cut back by 7 bases and J by 4 bases. CDR3 length: 17 residues. CDR3 region: CASTRTSGRVLTGELFF. For the CDR3, the DNA is TGTGCCAGCACCCGGACTAGCGGGAGGGTGCTCACCGGGGAGCTGTTTTTT.

This chain connects TRBV20-1 to TRBJ2-7; 7 bases align to TRBD2. Per germline, CDR1 DFQATT and CDR2 SNEGSKA (reference sequence). V was pared by 6 bases and J by 2 bases, with 7 bases of the junction left unmatched. This CDR3 contains 13 residues. CDR3 amino acids: CSARKRGTYEQYF. For the CDR3, the DNA is TGCAGTGCAAGGAAGCGGGGTACCTACGAGCAGTACTTC.

The gene calls are TRBV28 and TRBJ2-3, with 7 bases aligning to TRBD2. Germline CDR1 and CDR2: MDHEN and SYDVKM. Unmatched junction bases numbered 5, after V lost 8 bases and J lost 6 bases. The CDR3 is made up of 12 amino acids. In nucleotides, the CDR3 is TGTGCCAGCCACCGGCGGGGGGATACGCAGTATTTT. This encodes CASHRRGDTQYF.

This chain links TRBV20-1 with TRBJ2-1; D possibly corresponds to TRBD2 (6 bases). Germline V CDR1 and CDR2: DFQATT, SNEGSKA (reference sequence). CDR3 length: 15 amino acids. V dropped 6 bases and J dropped 0 bases, with 15 bases sitting between them. The CDR3 sequence: CSAKAGRSSYNEQFF. CDR3 DNA sequence: TGCAGTGCAAAAGCGGGCCGGAGCTCCTACAATGAGCAGTTCTTC.

V and J are TRBV6-5 and TRBJ2-3; 13 bases are a match to TRBD2. The V gene's germline CDR1 is MNHEY and CDR2 SVGAGI. Trimming removed 7 bases from V and 7 bases from J; junction bases left unmatched: 8. The CDR3 is 15 residues long. DNA of the CDR3: TGTGCCAGCATCGGACTAGCGGGGGTTCTAAATACGCAGTATTTT. Translating gives CASIGLAGVLNTQYF.

The chain couples TRBV7-2 to TRBJ2-3; a possible D gene is TRBD2 (5 bases). Trimming stripped 5 bases from V and 6 bases from J, with 12 bases between. The CDR3 consists of 13 residues. Germline CDR1 and CDR2: SGHTA and FQGNSA. CDR3 coding DNA: TGTGCCAGCAGCCCGGCACTAGGGGATACGCAGTATTTT. Translated: CASSPALGDTQYF.

The chain is built from TRBV7-9 and TRBJ1-2; D is possibly TRBD1 (6 bases). The CDR3 covers 17 residues. Germline V CDR1 and CDR2: SEHNR, FQNEAQ (reference sequence). Trimming shortened V by 5 bases and J by 0 bases, and 19 bases separated the two germline ends. The DNA of the CDR3 is TGTGCCAGCAGCCAAGGTCGCAGGGGACCAGCTAACTATGGCTACACCTTC. Its translation: CASSQGRRGPANYGYTF.

The chain has TRBV11-2 and TRBJ1-2; 8 bases align to TRBD1. This CDR3 spans 16 amino acids. V trimming: 5 bases; J trimming: 4 bases; junction bases outside the gene matches: 12. CDR1 and CDR2 (germline): SGHAT, FQNNGV. CDR3 loop: CASSPRGRDRIYGYTF. Here the CDR3 DNA reads TGTGCCAGCAGCCCAAGGGGTCGGGACAGGATCTATGGCTACACCTTC.